This T cell receptor (beta chain) was retrieved from a study of molecular identifiers for immune sequencing clone quantification. Points from the study as a whole: Reportedly, one cell's Jurkat TCR RNA was detected within one million naive CD8 cells. Whereas clones above 20 RNA copies held under 1% of naive-cell molecules, they held over 97% of effector molecules.

TCRdb fed the PCR reads into MiXCR, producing one record per CDR3 protein. Of 97,000 or so distinct CDR3 sequences in the sample, roughly 24% are singletons; the top ten hold roughly 1%. In the case of this clonotype: Its antigen is unidentified.

For naive CD8 T cells, sorting used the CD8+CD4-CCR7+CD45RA+ phenotype. Germline V gene sequence: CDR1 MGHRA, CDR2 YSYEKL. The CDR3 consists of 18 residues. Deletions cut 1 base from V and 6 bases from J, with 22 bases between. The chain is built from TRBV4-1 and TRBJ2-1; perhaps TRBD1 as D (5 bases). This receptor was taken from a human donor in good health. Some libraries in this study had Jurkat cell RNA spiked in. The sequencing input was naive CD8+ T cells from blood, with Jurkat cell RNA spiked in. Subset meaning: FACS-sorted CD8+CD4-CCR7+CD45RA+ naive T cells. The DNA of the CDR3 is TGCGCCAGCAGCCAAGTTCCACTCGACAGCCTATCGATCAATGAGCAGTTCTTC. Its protein product is CASSQVPLDSLSINEQFF.